This T cell receptor beta chain was observed in a study of CD8+ T cells in alopecia areata. TCR sequencing used cDNA made by reverse transcription of extracted RNA. Clones were read by immunoSEQ multiplex PCR, and TCRdb kept only the in-frame ones, dropping some. Of over 120,000 clones listed, under 60% were seen once; the top ten hold 5% to 7.5%. The CDR3 has 13 amino acids. V gave up 0 bases and J gave up 5 bases, with 8 bases separating them. CDR1 SEHNR and CDR2 FQNEAQ come from the germline V gene (reference sequence). In this sample, this clone turned up a few times. What it binds is unknown. Study-wide results and limits: Relative to normal scalp, lesional scalp, especially alopecia totalis/universalis, showed higher clonality.

This sequence joins TRBV7-9 and TRBJ2-7; D may be TRBD1 (6 bases). The sequencing here drew on CD4+ T cells sorted from blood, taken at week 0. The origin of this receptor is a human donor with alopecia areata. The CDR3 region is CASSLAGGHEQYF. The CDR3 bases are TGTGCCAGCAGCTTAGCAGGGGGACACGAGCAGTACTTC.